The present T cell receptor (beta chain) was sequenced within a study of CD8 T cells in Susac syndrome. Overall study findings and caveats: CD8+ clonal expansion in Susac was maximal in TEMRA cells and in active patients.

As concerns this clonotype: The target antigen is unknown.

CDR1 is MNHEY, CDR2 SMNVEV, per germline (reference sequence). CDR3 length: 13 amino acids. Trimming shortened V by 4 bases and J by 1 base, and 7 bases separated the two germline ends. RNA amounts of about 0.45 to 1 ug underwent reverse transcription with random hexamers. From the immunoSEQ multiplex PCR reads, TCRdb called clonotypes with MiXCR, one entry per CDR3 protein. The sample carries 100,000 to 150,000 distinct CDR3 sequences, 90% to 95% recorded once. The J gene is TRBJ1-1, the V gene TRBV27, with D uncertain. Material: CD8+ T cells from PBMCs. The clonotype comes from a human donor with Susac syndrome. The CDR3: CASSWVGNTEAFF. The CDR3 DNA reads TGTGCCAGCAGTTGGGTAGGGAACACTGAAGCTTTCTTT.